This T cell receptor beta chain came from a study of cytomegalovirus exposure and HLA in healthy donors. Whole-study findings and limits: In an earlier analysis, productive rearrangement rates for most beta V segments clustered near 90% or 30%.

The PCR contained 60 Vbeta and 13 Jbeta primers. Clones were sequenced by immunoSEQ multiplex PCR, and TCRdb holds only the in-frame ones, with some missing. Among under 110,000 clones listed, approximately 71% were seen once. Germline V CDR1 and CDR2: SGHTA, FQGNSA. The CDR3 loop spans 14 amino acids. The V gene lost 5 bases and the J gene lost 9 bases, with 17 bases spanning the gap. For this clone: Its antigen is not known.

The gene calls are TRBV7-2 and TRBJ1-5, with D perhaps TRBD1 (6 bases). The receptor's source is a man aged 35-49 years in good health and CMV-seronegative. Sequencing input: PBMCs. The CDR3 loop is CASSRDRRQTPQHF. The CDR3 DNA follows: TGTGCCAGCAGCCGTGACAGGCGCCAAACGCCCCAGCATTTT.